The present T cell receptor (beta chain) was sequenced within a study of T cell responses to AZD1222 COVID-19 vaccine (dated by TCRdb to the early 2020s). For context, the study as a whole: TCR sequencing covered 230 to 250 trial participants: about 210 given two doses of AZD1222 and approximately 25 given two doses of MenACWY control vaccine. Trial participants were enrolled into age subgroups of 18-55, 56-69 and 70-plus years, which contained 148, 28 and 57 TCR-sequenced participants, respectively.

Interpreted using the paper, the time point label stands for: about 28 days (+/-7) after the second vaccine dose. AZD1222 recipients with second doses at about 4 weeks or about 12 weeks were pooled, because spike-specific TCR depth and breadth did not differ between schedules. Vaccinee samples were obtained from the UK trials COV001 and COV002, which included a single-blind randomized controlled phase 2/3 trial of AZD1222 (ChAdOx1 nCoV-19) in healthy adults. Trial participant PBMC samples were collected at day 0 and day 28 after the second dose for TCRbeta chain sequencing. Cut back by 2 bases and 7 bases, the V and J ends lie 6 bases apart. There are 11 amino acids in the CDR3, from cysteine to phenylalanine inclusive. The kept DNA is CDR3 alone, 33 bases in frame from the first base. The CDR3 regions of human TCRbeta chains were subjected to immunosequencing. Per the source publication's procedure: Repertoire TCRs were checked for matches against a reference library of SARS-CoV-2-specific TCRs that had been generated using the MIRA antigen-specificity platform. Breadth was defined as the fraction of unique TCRs that were SARS-CoV-2-associated. Depth was defined as the fraction of total T cells that were SARS-CoV-2-associated. Using the MIRA data, each spike-specific TCR was mapped to the spike region that the TCR reacts to and placed in a CD4 or CD8 class. Log10-transformed breadth and depth values were compared by one-way ANOVA with Sidak's multiple comparisons tests. Here the immuneACCESS table is served through TCRdb, limited to in-frame sequences with V and J called. Missing clones are a known gap in these copies; in checked studies unresolved V genes cover under half, and the rest lacks a known reason. V, J and clone size reflect that table, while D and trimming were determined from the DNA. The sample table holds about 110,000 clones, of which roughly nine tenths were seen once. The ten largest clones add up to around 45% of the sample.

Regarding this clone: The antigen this receptor binds is unknown. Base qualities are missing; no much larger clone stands one base away.

Overall study results and their limits: CD4 TCRs associated with the vaccine covered the entire spike protein, and the dominant responses were in regions 160-218 and 743-854. In the small 56-69-year group, the increase in depth fell short of significance, most likely because of low power. A significant rise in spike-specific TCR breadth and depth was observed after two AZD1222 doses relative to day 0 and relative to MenACWY recipients. Because no samples from the day 14 peak response were available, repertoires could be characterized only after the peak T cell response. Conclusions about previously exposed vaccinees are limited, since just six or seven AZD1222 recipients were seropositive for SARS-CoV-2 at baseline. Most participants were white British and females outnumbered males, and the authors suggested that clonal diversity may have been underestimated. Epitopes outside the regions mutated in the B.1.351 and B.1.1.7 variants were reportedly recognized by nearly half of the unique spike-specific TCRs.

The chain was built from TRBV5-3 and TRBJ1-2; a confident D gene designation cannot be given. TRBV5-3 is an ORF; its function is uncertain. The clonotype originates from an adult who received the AZD1222 COVID-19 vaccine. The sample was peripheral blood, taken 28 days after the second AZD1222 dose. CDR3 loop: CARSFESGYTF. DNA sequence: TGTGCCAGAAGCTTTGAGAGTGGCTACACCTTC.